The TCR beta chain described here comes from a study of vaccination effects on CD4 cells after COVID-19. The method was immunoSEQ multiplex PCR; TCRdb's version includes in-frame clones alone and lacks a portion of them. The sample includes 70,000 or so clones, 65% to 80% of them seen just once. The CDR3 totals 15 residues. The V end lost 5 bases, the J end lost 3 bases, and 15 bases lay between the germline ends. From germline, CDR1 is SGHNT and CDR2 YENEEA. ViraFEST assay sequencing came after antigen-specific CD4+ T cells were expanded with viral peptide pools. After more than 8 days in culture, the CD4+ T cells were isolated. Vaccine recipients had no previous SARS-CoV-2 infection; their nucleocapsid antibodies were negative. In the case of this clone: Antigen specificity is unknown.

The sequences come from CD4+ T cells from PBMCs cultured with HCoV-NL63 spike peptides, collected before COVID-19 vaccination. The genes are TRBV11-3 and TRBJ2-3; D may be TRBD1 (6 bases). This TCR was sampled from a human donor who received a COVID-19 vaccine. CDR3 sequence: CASSNTGLGTDTQYF. In DNA, the CDR3 is TGTGCCAGCAGCAACACAGGGCTCGGAACAGATACGCAGTATTTT.